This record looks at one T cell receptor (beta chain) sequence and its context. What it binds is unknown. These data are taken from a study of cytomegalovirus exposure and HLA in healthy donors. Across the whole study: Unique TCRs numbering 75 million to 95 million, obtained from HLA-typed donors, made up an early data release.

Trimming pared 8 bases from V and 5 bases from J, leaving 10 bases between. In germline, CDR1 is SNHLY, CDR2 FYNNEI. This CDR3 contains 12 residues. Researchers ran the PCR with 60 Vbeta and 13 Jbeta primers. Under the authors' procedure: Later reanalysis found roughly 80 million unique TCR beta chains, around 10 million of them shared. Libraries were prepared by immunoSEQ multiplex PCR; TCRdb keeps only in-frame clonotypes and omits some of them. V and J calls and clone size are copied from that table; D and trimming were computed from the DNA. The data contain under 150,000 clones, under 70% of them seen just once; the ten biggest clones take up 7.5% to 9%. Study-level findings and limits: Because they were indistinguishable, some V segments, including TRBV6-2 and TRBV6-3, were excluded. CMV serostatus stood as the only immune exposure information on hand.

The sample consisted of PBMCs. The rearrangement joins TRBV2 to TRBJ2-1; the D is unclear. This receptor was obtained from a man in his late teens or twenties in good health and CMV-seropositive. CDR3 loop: CASAGFHNEQFF. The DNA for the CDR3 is TGTGCCAGCGCCGGGTTCCACAATGAGCAGTTCTTC.